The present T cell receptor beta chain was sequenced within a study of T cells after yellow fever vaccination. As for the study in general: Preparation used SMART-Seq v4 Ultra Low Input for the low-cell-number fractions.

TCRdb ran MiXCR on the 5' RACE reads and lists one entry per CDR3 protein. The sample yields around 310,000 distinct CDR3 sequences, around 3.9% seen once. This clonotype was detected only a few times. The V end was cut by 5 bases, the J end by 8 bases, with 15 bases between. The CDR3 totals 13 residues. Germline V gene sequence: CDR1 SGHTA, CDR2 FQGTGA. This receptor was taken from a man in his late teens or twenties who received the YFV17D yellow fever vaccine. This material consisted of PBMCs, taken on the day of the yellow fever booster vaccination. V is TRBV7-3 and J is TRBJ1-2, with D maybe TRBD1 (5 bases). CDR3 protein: CASSRGGGEGYTF. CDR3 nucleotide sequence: TGTGCCAGCAGCCGGGGTGGGGGAGAAGGCTACACCTTC.